Below, 18 T cell receptor beta chains from the same sample are listed, as sequenced in a study of identical twins. TCRdb fed the 5' RACE reads into MiXCR, producing one record per CDR3 protein. The sample includes some 460,000 distinct CDR3 sequences, 14% of them seen just once. These data also featured in a second study, about yellow fever vaccine responses in identical twins.

Specimen: CD4+ T cells sorted from blood. These receptor sequences come from a young woman in good health.

This clonotype appeared many times. CDR3 amino acids: CASSLEYGRNEQFF. The CDR3 bases are TGTGCCAGCAGCTTAGAGTATGGAAGAAATGAGCAGTTCTTC. The chain uses TRBV7-9 and TRBJ2-1; D uncertain. Germline V CDR1 and CDR2: SEHNR, FQNEAQ (reference sequence). Trimming removed 1 base from V and 7 bases from J, with 11 bases in between. The CDR3 is made up of 14 amino acids.

The CDR3 coding sequence is TGTGCCAGCAGCCAAGCCCCCGGACTAGCGGGATGGAACAATGAGCAGTTCTTC. Translated: CASSQAPGLAGWNNEQFF. The J gene is TRBJ2-1, the V gene TRBV14, with 12 bases fitting TRBD2. Trimming cost V 1 base and J 5 bases; bases outside gene matches: 9. Germline CDR1 reads SGHDN; CDR2 reads FVKESK. The CDR3 length is 18 residues.

This clonotype showed up many times. V usage is TRBV20-1 and J usage is TRBJ2-3; no firm D call. Germline-derived CDR1 and CDR2 are DFQATT and SNEGSKA (reference sequence). V dropped 5 bases and J dropped 4 bases, with 7 bases sitting between them. The CDR3 extends over 11 amino acids. The CDR3 coding sequence is TGCAGTGCTCGGGTGGCAGATACGCAGTATTTT. Its protein product is CSARVADTQYF.

This clonotype occurred a few times. V usage is TRBV20-1 and J usage is TRBJ1-2, with TRBD1 as a possible D gene (5 bases). Germline V gene sequence: CDR1 DFQATT, CDR2 SNEGSKA (reference sequence). The CDR3 sequence is 11 residues long. The CDR3 DNA sequence: TGCAGCCCAGGAGGGGTTCTAGGCTACACCTTC. Translation gives CSPGGVLGYTF.

The chain is built from TRBV4-2 and TRBJ2-1, with 7 bases identical to TRBD1. The CDR3 contains 15 residues. The germline V gene encodes CDR1 LGHNA and CDR2 YNFKEQ. V lost 0 bases and J lost 7; bases outside the gene matches: 6. CDR3 bases: TGTGCCAGCAGCCAAGACAGGGGGATTGGGAATGAGCAGTTCTTC. Translation: CASSQDRGIGNEQFF.

This chain joins TRBV11-1 and TRBJ2-1, with 8 bases aligning to TRBD2. The CDR3 extends over 12 amino acids. V lost 8 bases and J lost 7; bases outside the gene matches: 4. Germline V gives CDR1 SGHAT, CDR2 FQDESV (reference sequence). The CDR3 coding sequence is TGTGCCAGCCATGGGACTAGGAATGAGCAGTTCTTC. It yields the protein CASHGTRNEQFF. The variable domain in full, completed from reference TRBV11-1 and TRBJ2-1, reads EAEVAQSPRYKITEKSQAVAFWCDPISGHATLYWYRQILGQGPELLVQFQDESVVDDSQLPKDRFSAERLKGVDSTLKIQPAELGDSAMYLCASHGTRNEQFFGPGTRLTVL.

This clonotype was recorded a few times. The chain combines TRBV12-3 or TRBV12-4 with TRBJ2-7, with D maybe TRBD2 (6 bases). Trimming left V 5 bases short and J 6 bases short, with 14 bases between. The CDR3 contains 13 residues. The CDR3 coding sequence is TGTGCCAGCAGTACCGCTTTGGGGGGCGAGCAGTACTTC. Translating it yields CASSTALGGEQYF.

CDR3 sequence (DNA): TGTGCCAGCAGCCACGGACAGATGCAGTTCTTC. It codes for CASSHGQMQFF. The gene calls are TRBV7-3 and TRBJ2-1, with TRBD1 as a possible D gene (6 bases). The V and J ends lost 5 bases and 12 bases respectively, with 11 bases between them. Germline CDR1 and CDR2: SGHTA and FQGTGA. This CDR3 spans 11 amino acids.

V is TRBV7-9 and J is TRBJ2-7; D is possibly TRBD2 (5 bases). The V end lost 2 bases, the J end lost 5 bases, and 13 bases lay between the germline ends. The germline gives CDR1 SEHNR, CDR2 FQNEAQ (reference sequence). The CDR3 sequence is 14 residues long. The CDR3 nucleotides are TGTGCCAGCAGCTTAAACTTAGACGGGGACGAGCAGTACTTC. Translating gives CASSLNLDGDEQYF.

A few counts support this clonotype. This chain uses TRBV7-3 with TRBJ2-1, with TRBD1 as a possible D gene (6 bases). There are 13 residues in the CDR3. The germline V and J ends were trimmed by 4 bases and 6 bases, with 10 bases remaining between them. Germline V gives CDR1 SGHTA, CDR2 FQGTGA. CDR3 in amino acids: CASSSGVGNEQFF. The CDR3 DNA reads as TGTGCCAGCAGCTCAGGGGTGGGCAATGAGCAGTTCTTC.

This clonotype was observed many times. The V call is TRBV6-1, the J call TRBJ2-7; 11 nucleotides match TRBD2. V lost 6 bases to trimming and J lost 5 bases; unmatched junction nucleotides: 6. In germline, CDR1 is MNHNS, CDR2 SASEGT. The CDR3 sequence is 14 residues long. Here the CDR3 reads CASRELAGDDEQYF. The CDR3 nucleotides are TGTGCCAGCAGAGAACTAGCGGGAGACGACGAGCAGTACTTC.

This rearrangement joins TRBV10-3 to TRBJ2-5; 9 bases are a match to TRBD1. Looked up from germline, CDR1 is ENHRY and CDR2 is SYGVKD. The CDR3 length is 15 residues. The trim removed 7 bases at V and 1 base at J, leaving 7 bases unmatched. CDR3 sequence: CAINRDRDLQETQYF. CDR3 bases: TGTGCCATCAATCGGGACAGGGACCTCCAAGAGACCCAGTACTTC.

A few counts support this clonotype. This chain connects TRBV6-1 to TRBJ2-1, with a weak D call TRBD2 (5 bases). CDR1 and CDR2 (germline): MNHNS, SASEGT. V was trimmed by 6 bases and J by 0 bases, leaving 18 bases between them. This CDR3 contains 17 residues. The CDR3 nucleotides are TGTGCCAGCAGCGGGCCAACCGGGGTTAGCTCCTACAATGAGCAGTTCTTC. Translation gives CASSGPTGVSSYNEQFF.

CDR3 residues: CASSFGGKPYEQYF. The CDR3 DNA reads TGTGCCAGCAGCTTTGGAGGCAAGCCCTACGAGCAGTACTTC. The rearrangement uses TRBV11-3 and TRBJ2-7; possible D gene TRBD2, 5 bases. The germline CDR1 and CDR2 sequences are SGHNT and YENEEA. V lost 3 bases and J 2 bases, leaving 11 bases between the germline ends. The CDR3 spans 14 residues. The full variable domain, rest sourced from reference TRBV11-3 and TRBJ2-7, is EAGVVQSPRYKIIEKKQPVAFWCNPISGHNTLYWYLQNLGQGPELLIRYENEEAVDDSQLPKDRFSAERLKGVDSTLKIQPAELGDSAVYLCASSFGGKPYEQYFGPGTRLTVT.

The rearrangement joins TRBV7-2 to TRBJ2-7, with D unresolved. Germline CDR1 and CDR2: SGHTA and FQGNSA. V was trimmed by 7 bases and J by 5 bases, leaving 9 bases between them. The CDR3 is made up of 11 amino acids. The CDR3 region is CASTTRHEQYF. CDR3 nucleotide sequence: TGTGCCAGCACCACCCGGCACGAGCAGTACTTC. Full variable domain (rest looked up from reference TRBV7-2 and TRBJ2-7): GAGVSQSPSNKVTEKGKDVELRCDPISGHTALYWYRQSLGQGLEFLIYFQGNSAPDKSGLPSDRFSAERTGGSVSTLTIQRTQQEDSAVYLCASTTRHEQYFGPGTRLTVT.

This clonotype showed up many times. The genes are TRBV12-3 or TRBV12-4 and TRBJ2-6; the D gene is possibly TRBD2 (6 bases). The CDR3 runs to 12 residues. The ends were cut back, 10 bases at V and 4 bases at J, with 8 bases in the middle. The CDR3: CATGRGANVLTF. In nucleotides, the CDR3 is TGTGCCACGGGGAGGGGGGCCAACGTCCTGACTTTC.

The chain couples TRBV2 to TRBJ2-7; either TRBD1 or TRBD2 may supply D (6 bases each). CDR3 length: 14 residues. The V gene lost 8 bases and the J gene lost 5 bases, with 19 bases spanning the gap. From germline, CDR1 is SNHLY and CDR2 FYNNEI. CDR3 region: CASRWGALGDEQYF. The CDR3, as DNA: TGTGCCAGCCGGTGGGGGGCTTTAGGGGACGAGCAGTACTTC. Complete variable domain (other parts from reference TRBV2 and TRBJ2-7): EPEVTQTPSHQVTQMGQEVILRCVPISNHLYFYWYRQILGQKVEFLVSFYNNEISEKSEIFDDQFSVERPDGSNFTLKIRSTKLEDSAMYFCASRWGALGDEQYFGPGTRLTVT.

This clonotype was detected a few times. J is TRBJ2-5 and V is TRBV6-4; D perhaps matches TRBD2 (6 bases). Germline V lookup: CDR1 MRHNA, CDR2 SNTAGT. This CDR3 comprises 13 residues. Trimming cost V 11 bases and J 7 bases, with 20 bases left between them. The CDR3 spells CAPVAGRGGTQYF. In DNA, the CDR3 is TGTGCCCCAGTGGCGGGGCGCGGCGGGACCCAGTACTTC.